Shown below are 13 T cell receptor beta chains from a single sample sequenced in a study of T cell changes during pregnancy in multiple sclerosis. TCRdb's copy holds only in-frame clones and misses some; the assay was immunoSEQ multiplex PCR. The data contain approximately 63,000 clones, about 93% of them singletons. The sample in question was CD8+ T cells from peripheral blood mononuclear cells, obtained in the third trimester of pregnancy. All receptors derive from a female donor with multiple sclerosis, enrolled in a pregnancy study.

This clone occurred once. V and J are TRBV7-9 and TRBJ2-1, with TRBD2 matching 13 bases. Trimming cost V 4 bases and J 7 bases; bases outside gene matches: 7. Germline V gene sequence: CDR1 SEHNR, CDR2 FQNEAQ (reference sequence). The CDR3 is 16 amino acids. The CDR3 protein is CASSSTSGRAGNEQFF. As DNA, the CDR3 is TGTGCCAGCAGCTCCACTAGCGGGAGGGCGGGGAATGAGCAGTTCTTC. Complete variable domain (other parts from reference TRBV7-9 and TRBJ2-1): DTGVSQNPRHKITKRGQNVTFRCDPISEHNRLYWYRQTLGQGPEFLTYFQNEAQLEKSRLLSDRFSAERPKGSFSTLEIQRTEQGDSAMYLCASSSTSGRAGNEQFFGPGTRLTVL.

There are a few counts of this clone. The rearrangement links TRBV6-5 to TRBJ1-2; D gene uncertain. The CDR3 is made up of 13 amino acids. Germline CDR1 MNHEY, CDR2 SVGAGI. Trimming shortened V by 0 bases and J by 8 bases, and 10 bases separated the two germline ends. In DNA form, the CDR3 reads TGTGCCAGCAGTTACTCCCAGGCTGGGGGCTACACCTTC. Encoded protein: CASSYSQAGGYTF.

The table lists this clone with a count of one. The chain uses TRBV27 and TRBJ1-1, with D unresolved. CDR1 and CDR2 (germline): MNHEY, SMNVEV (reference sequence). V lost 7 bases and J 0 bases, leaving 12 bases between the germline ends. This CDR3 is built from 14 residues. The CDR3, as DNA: TGTGCCAGCACCTCCACCGGTATGAACACTGAAGCTTTCTTT. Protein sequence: CASTSTGMNTEAFF.

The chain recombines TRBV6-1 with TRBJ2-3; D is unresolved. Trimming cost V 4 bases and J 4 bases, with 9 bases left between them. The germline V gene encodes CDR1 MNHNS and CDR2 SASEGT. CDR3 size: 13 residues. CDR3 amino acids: CASSVNSADTQYF. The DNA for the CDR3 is TGTGCCAGCAGTGTTAATTCGGCAGATACGCAGTATTTT.

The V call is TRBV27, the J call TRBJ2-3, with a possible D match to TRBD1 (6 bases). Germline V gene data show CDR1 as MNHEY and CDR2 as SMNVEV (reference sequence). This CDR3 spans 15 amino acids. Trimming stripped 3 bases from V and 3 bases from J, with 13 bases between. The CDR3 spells CASSFLQGPTDTQYF. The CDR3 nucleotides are TGTGCCAGCAGTTTTCTGCAGGGGCCAACAGATACGCAGTATTTT.

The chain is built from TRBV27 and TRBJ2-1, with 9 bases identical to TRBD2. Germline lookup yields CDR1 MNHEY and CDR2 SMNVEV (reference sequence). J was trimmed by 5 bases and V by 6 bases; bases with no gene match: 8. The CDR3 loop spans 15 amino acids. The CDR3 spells CASRPSGTRDNEQFF. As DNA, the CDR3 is TGTGCCAGCAGGCCTAGCGGGACCAGGGACAATGAGCAGTTCTTC.

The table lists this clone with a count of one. CDR3 bases: TGTGCCAGCAGTTTAGTGGGCGTACGAATTCAGTTCTTC. Amino acid sequence: CASSLVGVRIQFF. The V gene is TRBV27, the J gene TRBJ2-1; D unclear. The CDR3 sequence is 13 residues long. V was shortened by 2 bases and J by 13 bases, with 15 bases between the two germline ends. CDR1 and CDR2 from the germline V gene are MNHEY and SMNVEV (reference sequence).

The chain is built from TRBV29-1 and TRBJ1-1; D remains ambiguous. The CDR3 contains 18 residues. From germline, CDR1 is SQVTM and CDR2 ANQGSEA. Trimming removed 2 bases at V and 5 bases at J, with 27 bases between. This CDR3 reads CSVELTWRRDRVTTEAFF. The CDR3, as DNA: TGCAGCGTTGAATTGACCTGGCGGAGGGATAGGGTCACAACTGAAGCTTTCTTT. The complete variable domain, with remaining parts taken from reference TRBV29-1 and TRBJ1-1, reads SAVISQKPSRDICQRGTSLTIQCQVDSQVTMMFWYRQQPGQSLTLIATANQGSEATYESGFVIDKFPISRPNLTFSTLTVSNMSPEDSSIYLCSVELTWRRDRVTTEAFFGQGTRLTVV.

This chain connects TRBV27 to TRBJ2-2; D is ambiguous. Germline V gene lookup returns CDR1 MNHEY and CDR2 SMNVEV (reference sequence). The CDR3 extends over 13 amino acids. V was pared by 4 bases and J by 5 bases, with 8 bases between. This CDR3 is CASSWARTGELFF. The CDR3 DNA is TGTGCCAGCAGTTGGGCGAGAACCGGGGAGCTGTTTTTT.

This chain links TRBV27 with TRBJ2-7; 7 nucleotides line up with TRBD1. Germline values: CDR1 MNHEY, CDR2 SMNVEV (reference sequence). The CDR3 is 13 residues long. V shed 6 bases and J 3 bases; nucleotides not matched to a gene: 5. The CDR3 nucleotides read TGTGCCAGCAGCCCGGGACAGTACTACGAGCAGTACTTC. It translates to CASSPGQYYEQYF.

The CDR3 coding sequence is TGTGCCAGCAGCCAAGGCCGGACAGGGGGAGGCTATGGCTACACCTTC. Residues: CASSQGRTGGGYGYTF. This rearrangement joins TRBV14 to TRBJ1-2; 10 bases line up with TRBD1. Germline V CDR1 and CDR2: SGHDN, FVKESK. CDR3 length: 16 amino acids. Trimming cost V 1 base and J 4 bases; bases outside gene matches: 6.

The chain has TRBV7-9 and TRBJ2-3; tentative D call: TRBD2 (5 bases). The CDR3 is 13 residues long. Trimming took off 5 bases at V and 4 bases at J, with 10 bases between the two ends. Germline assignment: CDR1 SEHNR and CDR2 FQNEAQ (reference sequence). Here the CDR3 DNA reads TGTGCCAGCAGCGGTAGAGGGTCAGATACGCAGTATTTT. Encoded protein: CASSGRGSDTQYF. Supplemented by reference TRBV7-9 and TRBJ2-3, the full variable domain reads DTGVSQNPRHKITKRGQNVTFRCDPISEHNRLYWYRQTLGQGPEFLTYFQNEAQLEKSRLLSDRFSAERPKGSFSTLEIQRTEQGDSAMYLCASSGRGSDTQYFGPGTRLTVL.

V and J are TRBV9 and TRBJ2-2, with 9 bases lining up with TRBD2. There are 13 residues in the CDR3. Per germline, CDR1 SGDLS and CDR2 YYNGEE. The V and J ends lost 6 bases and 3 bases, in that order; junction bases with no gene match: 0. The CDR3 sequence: CASKREDTGELFF. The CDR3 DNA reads TGTGCCAGCAAGCGGGAGGACACCGGGGAGCTGTTTTTT. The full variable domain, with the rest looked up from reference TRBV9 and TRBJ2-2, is DSGVTQTPKHLITATGQRVTLRCSPRSGDLSVYWYQQSLDQGLQFLIQYYNGEERAKGNILERFSAQQFPDLHSELNLSSLELGDSALYFCASKREDTGELFFGEGSRLTVL.